The T cell receptor (beta chain) under discussion was sequenced for a study of cytomegalovirus exposure and HLA in healthy donors. It was with 60 Vbeta and 13 Jbeta primers that the PCR ran. The data were produced by immunoSEQ multiplex PCR, yet TCRdb's version contains in-frame clones alone and is incomplete. Among about 100,000 clones listed, approximately 81% were seen once. Notes on this clone: This same CDR3 is encoded by further DNA sequences in the sample.

The TCR originated in a woman aged 70-85 years in good health and CMV-seropositive. Sequencing was carried out using PBMCs.

The CDR3 loop reads CASSLGTSGSYEQYF. CDR3 nucleotides: TGTGCCAGCAGCTTAGGGACTAGCGGGTCCTACGAGCAGTACTTC. This sequence joins TRBV7-9 and TRBJ2-7, with TRBD2 matching 11 bases. Germline lookup yields CDR1 SEHNR and CDR2 FQNEAQ (reference sequence). V lost 1 base, J lost 1 base, and 0 bases stayed unmatched. The CDR3 length is 15 residues. The full variable domain, rest sourced from reference TRBV7-9 and TRBJ2-7, is DTGVSQNPRHKITKRGQNVTFRCDPISEHNRLYWYRQTLGQGPEFLTYFQNEAQLEKSRLLSDRFSAERPKGSFSTLEIQRTEQGDSAMYLCASSLGTSGSYEQYFGPGTRLTVT.